This T cell receptor beta chain was observed in a study of CD8 T cells in Susac syndrome (dated by TCRdb to between 2018 and 2021). With regard to the full study: Among the Susac syndrome patients who were sequenced, clinically active disease was present in about six and clinical remission was observed in about eight. At the time of blood withdrawal, Susac syndrome patients were either therapy-naive, taking corticosteroids (with some also receiving IVIg), or on IVIg alone. Repertoire sequencing was used to test whether CD8+ T cell activation and differentiation in Susac syndrome was antigen driven. Here is what the overall study found, with its caveats: The number of individuals in the TCR sequencing and HLA analysis was acknowledged as relatively small. No clonal expansion was detected in the CD4+ T cell repertoire of Susac syndrome patients.

RNA was extracted with the RNeasy kit and roughly 0.45 to 1 ug was reverse transcribed using random hexamers. The immunoSEQ multiplex PCR assay, covering 54 Vbeta and 13 Jbeta segments, was used to amplify TCR beta CDR3 regions. To correct PCR amplification bias, a synthetic template baseline was used for both primer optimization and computational correction. In the authors' own workflow: Reads were annotated to V, D and J genes according to IMGT and were analyzed with immunoSEQ Analyzer, with only productive sequences retained. Clonality was calculated as one minus the Shannon entropy normalized by log2 of the number of productive unique sequences. For each patient and control, public and private clones were evaluated among the 100 most prevalent clones. Clones were defined as Susac-specific if absent from the healthy and MS cohorts, from approximately 1,100 published viral clones and from other ImmuneACCESS disease sequences. The public reads were quality trimmed at Q25 with fastp and then assembled into clones with MiXCR by TCRdb, keeping productive beta chains. CDR3 protein sequences are deduplicated, and each keeps its most common genes and DNA. Here the V and J calls rest on TCRdb's processing, not on the authors' analysis. The sample has approximately 180,000 distinct CDR3 sequences on record, more than 85% of them singletons. The top ten constitute around 0.085% of the sample.

This clonotype was recorded once. Its antigen remains unidentified. Per-nucleotide qualities are absent, and no much larger clonotype sits a single base away. A lone read is weak support. The germline V gene gives CDR1 as SGHRS and CDR2 as YFSETQ. The CDR3 numbers 14 residues from cysteine through phenylalanine. The entry retains the CDR3 DNA only, 42 bases that are in frame from base 1. The germline V end is reduced by 3 bases and the J end by 5 bases; junction bases left unmatched: 5. Peripheral blood CD8+ and CD4+ T cells from healthy donors, Susac syndrome patients and multiple sclerosis patients were profiled by high-throughput TCR beta sequencing. The Susac syndrome patients fulfilled recently defined diagnostic criteria for definite or probable disease. Bulk CD8+ and CD4+ T cells were purified by magnetic negative isolation, whereas CD8+ TEMRA cells were enriched by FACS. Blood was collected in EDTA tubes and processed within 24 hours, with PBMCs isolated through density gradient centrifugation. PBMCs intended for TCR sequencing were cryopreserved in liquid nitrogen and were subsequently thawed in a 37 degrees C water bath. A purity of at least 90% was achieved for sorted or isolated CD4+, CD8+ and CD8+ TEMRA cells.

The origin of this receptor is a human donor with Susac syndrome. Sample: CD4+ T cells from PBMCs. Recombination linked TRBV5-1 to TRBJ2-1; the junction holds 7 bases that match TRBD1. The CDR3: CASSSTGWNNEQFF. At the DNA level, the sequence is TGCGCCAGCAGCTCGACAGGGTGGAACAATGAGCAGTTCTTC.